The entry below describes one T cell receptor beta chain. The data were obtained in a study of blood T cell repertoires in COVID-19. CDR1 and CDR2 (germline): SGHNT, YYREEE (reference sequence). The CDR3 length is 13 residues. The germline V and J ends were trimmed by 2 bases and 4 bases, with 8 bases remaining between them. Using immunoSEQ multiplex PCR, the repertoire was profiled, and TCRdb retains in-frame clones only, with some absent. The table shows about 120,000 clones, with around nine tenths occurring only once. The rearrangement links TRBV5-4 to TRBJ2-3, with D possibly being TRBD2 (6 bases). The sequencing sample was made of peripheral blood. The sequence came from a woman aged 45-60 years with acute or convalescent COVID-19. The CDR3 DNA reads as TGTGCCAGCAGCTTTTTAGCGGCAGATACGCAGTATTTT. Amino acids: CASSFLAADTQYF.